This T cell receptor (beta chain) was documented in a study of cytomegalovirus exposure and HLA in healthy donors. The PCR ran on 60 Vbeta and 13 Jbeta primers. Clones were sequenced by immunoSEQ multiplex PCR, and TCRdb holds only the in-frame ones, with some missing. The repertoire has some 86,000 clones, roughly 83% of them found once; the top ten carry around 15%. Sequencing used PBMCs. This TCR was sampled from a woman aged 40 to 50 in good health and CMV-seropositive.

CDR3 amino acids: CASRRGPSELETQYF. Written as DNA, the CDR3 is TGCGCCAGCAGGCGGGGACCCTCGGAGTTGGAGACCCAGTACTTC. This chain links TRBV5-1 with TRBJ2-5; TRBD2 might be the D (6 bases). The germline V and J ends were trimmed by 5 bases and 5 bases, with 19 bases remaining between them. The CDR3 sequence is 15 residues long. Germline V lookup: CDR1 SGHRS, CDR2 YFSETQ.